A selection of T cell receptor beta chains follows, all from one sample in a study of blood T cell repertoires in COVID-19. The data were produced by immunoSEQ multiplex PCR, yet TCRdb's version contains in-frame clones alone and is incomplete. The sample contains about 280,000 clones, 80% to 90% of which appear only once. Sequenced: peripheral blood. The receptors here all came from a woman between 25 and 40 years old with active or convalescent COVID-19. The CDR3 runs from the conserved cysteine through the conserved F or W. D genes are given only for firm matches. Clone size is stated in some rows and not others, as once, few, many or a class when expanded.

clone size: NA
J gene: TRBJ2-1
V gene: TRBV5-8
D gene: TRBD1
CDR3 DNA: TGTGCCAGCAGGCCCACAGGGGCTCTACAAAGTGAGCAGTTCTTC
CDR3 protein: CASRPTGALQSEQFF

clone size: NA
J gene: TRBJ2-3
V gene: TRBV6-5
D gene: TRBD1
CDR3 DNA: TGTGCCAGCAGCTCTCAGGGGGTGCTCACAGATACGCAGTATTTT
CDR3 protein: CASSSQGVLTDTQYF

clone size: NA
J gene: TRBJ2-7
V gene: TRBV28
D gene: NA
CDR3 DNA: TGTGCCAGCAAAAACACCTACGAGCAGTACTTC
CDR3 protein: CASKNTYEQYF

clone size: few
J gene: TRBJ1-4
V gene: TRBV2
D gene: TRBD1
CDR3 DNA: TGTGCCAGCAGTGAAACAGGGGTCGAAAAACTGTTTTTT
CDR3 protein: CASSETGVEKLFF

clone size: once
J gene: TRBJ1-1
V gene: TRBV4-3
D gene: NA
CDR3 DNA: TGCGCCAGCAGCCAAGTTGGAAATGGAGACACTGAAGCTTTCTTT
CDR3 protein: CASSQVGNGDTEAFF

clone size: NA
J gene: TRBJ1-4
V gene: TRBV6-1
D gene: NA
CDR3 DNA: TGTGCCAGCAGTGAAGAAGGTGTATGGGTAGGGAGGAATGAAAAACTGTTTTTT
CDR3 protein: CASSEEGVWVGRNEKLFF

clone size: NA
J gene: TRBJ1-1
V gene: TRBV15
D gene: TRBD1
CDR3 DNA: TGTGCCACCAGCAGAGATCACCCCGGGACAGGGGGATGGAACACTGAAGCTTTCTTT
CDR3 protein: CATSRDHPGTGGWNTEAFF

clone size: once
J gene: TRBJ2-5
V gene: TRBV6-6
D gene: NA
CDR3 DNA: TGTGCCAGCGGTATTTGGGGCAGGGCTCAAGAGACCCAGTACTTC
CDR3 protein: CASGIWGRAQETQYF

clone size: few
J gene: TRBJ1-2
V gene: TRBV5-4
D gene: TRBD1
CDR3 DNA: TGTGCCAGCAGCCTAATTACAGGGGCCAACTATGGCTACACCTTC
CDR3 protein: CASSLITGANYGYTF

clone size: NA
J gene: TRBJ2-5
V gene: TRBV9
D gene: NA
CDR3 DNA: TGTGCCCCCCCCAAAGAGACCCAGTACTTC
CDR3 protein: CAPPKETQYF

clone size: few
J gene: TRBJ2-1
V gene: TRBV28
D gene: TRBD1
CDR3 DNA: TGTGCCAGCGACAGGGGCTCCTACAATGAGCAGTTCTTC
CDR3 protein: CASDRGSYNEQFF

clone size: NA
J gene: TRBJ1-1
V gene: TRBV7-2
D gene: NA
CDR3 DNA: TGTGCCAGCAGCTTCCAGGGATTGGTGAACACTGAAGCTTTCTTT
CDR3 protein: CASSFQGLVNTEAFF

clone size: NA
J gene: TRBJ2-1
V gene: TRBV9
D gene: TRBD2
CDR3 DNA: TGTGCCAGCAGCGGACCCCGCCCTAGCGGGGGGATCCTCAATGAGCAGTTCTTC
CDR3 protein: CASSGPRPSGGILNEQFF

clone size: few
J gene: TRBJ2-1
V gene: TRBV5-4
D gene: TRBD2
CDR3 DNA: TGTGCCAGCAGCCGGGGACTAGCGGGGCGAAAAACCTACAATGAGCAGTTCTTC
CDR3 protein: CASSRGLAGRKTYNEQFF

clone size: NA
J gene: TRBJ1-1
V gene: TRBV7-2
D gene: TRBD1
CDR3 DNA: TGTGCCAGCAGCTTAGCATCAGGGGGGACTGAAGCTTTCTTT
CDR3 protein: CASSLASGGTEAFF

clone size: NA
J gene: TRBJ1-2
V gene: TRBV19
D gene: NA
CDR3 DNA: TGTGCCAGTAGTATTCGAGGGGAGGGGACCTCTGGCTACACCTTC
CDR3 protein: CASSIRGEGTSGYTF

clone size: NA
J gene: TRBJ2-3
V gene: TRBV7-2
D gene: NA
CDR3 DNA: TGTGCCAGCAGCCTCGACTCTCTCACAGATACGCAGTATTTT
CDR3 protein: CASSLDSLTDTQYF

clone size: NA
J gene: TRBJ2-5
V gene: TRBV7-2
D gene: TRBD2
CDR3 DNA: TGTGCCAGCAGCAGATGGACTAGCGGGGGGGATTCAGAGACCCAGTACTTC
CDR3 protein: CASSRWTSGGDSETQYF

clone size: NA
J gene: TRBJ1-3
V gene: TRBV7-2
D gene: NA
CDR3 DNA: TGTGCCAGCAGCTTTCAGGGGACTGGAAACACCATATATTTT
CDR3 protein: CASSFQGTGNTIYF

clone size: NA
J gene: TRBJ1-1
V gene: TRBV3-1/TRBV3-2
D gene: NA
CDR3 DNA: TGTGCCAGCAGCCAAGGTCAGGGTTGGAATACTGAAGCTTTCTTT
CDR3 protein: CASSQGQGWNTEAFF

clone size: NA
J gene: TRBJ1-2
V gene: TRBV7-9
D gene: NA
CDR3 DNA: TGTGCCAGCACCTCCGGACAGCGAGGTGGCTACACCTTC
CDR3 protein: CASTSGQRGGYTF

clone size: NA
J gene: TRBJ1-2
V gene: TRBV9
D gene: TRBD1
CDR3 DNA: TGTGCCAGCAGCGTAGAGACAGGGGCTAACTATGGCTACACCTTC
CDR3 protein: CASSVETGANYGYTF

clone size: NA
J gene: TRBJ2-4
V gene: TRBV30
D gene: TRBD2
CDR3 DNA: TGTGCCTGCGGCCGGGGGGGGCTAGCCAAAAACATTCAGTACTTC
CDR3 protein: CACGRGGLAKNIQYF

clone size: once
J gene: TRBJ2-1
V gene: TRBV7-2
D gene: NA
CDR3 DNA: TGTGCCAGCAGCTTAATGAGGAATGAGCAGTTCTTC
CDR3 protein: CASSLMRNEQFF

clone size: NA
J gene: TRBJ2-3
V gene: TRBV5-1
D gene: TRBD1
CDR3 DNA: TGCGCCAGCAGCATGACAGGGGGCGCGAACGCAGATACGCAGTATTTT
CDR3 protein: CASSMTGGANADTQYF

clone size: NA
J gene: TRBJ1-2
V gene: TRBV19
D gene: NA
CDR3 DNA: TGTGCCAGTAGTACCACGGTCACCAACTATGGCTACACCTTC
CDR3 protein: CASSTTVTNYGYTF

clone size: NA
J gene: TRBJ2-1
V gene: TRBV7-2
D gene: TRBD2
CDR3 DNA: TGTGCCAGCAGCTCTGGACTAGCGGGGACAATAGATGAGCAGTTCTTC
CDR3 protein: CASSSGLAGTIDEQFF

clone size: NA
J gene: TRBJ1-2
V gene: TRBV6-5
D gene: NA
CDR3 DNA: TGTGCCAGCAGTTACTCTTCAGGCTCAGTTAACTATGGCTACACCTTC
CDR3 protein: CASSYSSGSVNYGYTF

clone size: NA
J gene: TRBJ1-1
V gene: TRBV6-2/TRBV6-3
D gene: NA
CDR3 DNA: TGTGCCAGCAGCGGACACTCGAACACTGAAGCTTTCTTT
CDR3 protein: CASSGHSNTEAFF

clone size: NA
J gene: TRBJ2-1
V gene: TRBV3-1/TRBV3-2
D gene: TRBD2
CDR3 DNA: TGTGCCAGCAGCCAAGCGGGACTACGAAATGAGCAGTTCTTC
CDR3 protein: CASSQAGLRNEQFF

clone size: NA
J gene: TRBJ1-3
V gene: TRBV10-3
D gene: NA
CDR3 DNA: TGTGCCTCCGCTCCACAGGGAACTGGAAACACCATATATTTT
CDR3 protein: CASAPQGTGNTIYF

clone size: NA
J gene: TRBJ2-7
V gene: TRBV5-1
D gene: NA
CDR3 DNA: TGCGCCAGCGGGCCGGGGGGCACCCTGCTAAACTACGAGCAGTACTTC
CDR3 protein: CASGPGGTLLNYEQYF

clone size: NA
J gene: TRBJ1-5
V gene: TRBV15
D gene: NA
CDR3 DNA: TGTGCCACCAGCAGACCCCAGGGACTGAACAATCAGCCCCAGCATTTT
CDR3 protein: CATSRPQGLNNQPQHF

clone size: NA
J gene: TRBJ1-4
V gene: TRBV30
D gene: NA
CDR3 DNA: TGTGCCTGGAGTGTACGGCGCGGAGCAACTAATGAAAAACTGTTTTTT
CDR3 protein: CAWSVRRGATNEKLFF

clone size: NA
J gene: TRBJ2-3
V gene: TRBV7-2
D gene: NA
CDR3 DNA: TGTGCCAGCAGCTTAGATCTTAGTCGAACCACAGATACGCAGTATTTT
CDR3 protein: CASSLDLSRTTDTQYF

clone size: NA
J gene: TRBJ1-4
V gene: TRBV4-3
D gene: TRBD1
CDR3 DNA: TGCGCCAGCAGCCAAGAGAAGGGACAGGGGTATGAAAAACTGTTTTTT
CDR3 protein: CASSQEKGQGYEKLFF

clone size: NA
J gene: TRBJ2-3
V gene: TRBV10-2
D gene: NA
CDR3 DNA: TGCGCCAGCAGTGAAGACTGGGGAGGCACAGATACGCAGTATTTT
CDR3 protein: CASSEDWGGTDTQYF

clone size: NA
J gene: TRBJ2-1
V gene: TRBV15
D gene: TRBD1
CDR3 DNA: TGTGCCACCAGCGCGGGACAGGGTTCATACAATGAGCAGTTCTTC
CDR3 protein: CATSAGQGSYNEQFF

clone size: NA
J gene: TRBJ2-5
V gene: TRBV19
D gene: TRBD2
CDR3 DNA: TGTGCCAGTTCTACTAGCGGGGGTTTGGAGACCCAGTACTTC
CDR3 protein: CASSTSGGLETQYF

clone size: NA
J gene: TRBJ1-1
V gene: TRBV6-2/TRBV6-3
D gene: NA
CDR3 DNA: TGTGCCAGCAGTTACCTGGGTTGGGCGGGCACTGAAGCTTTCTTT
CDR3 protein: CASSYLGWAGTEAFF

clone size: few
J gene: TRBJ1-5
V gene: TRBV5-8
D gene: NA
CDR3 DNA: TGTGCCAGCAGCCTTGGGGAGAGGCTTAATCAGCCCCAGCATTTT
CDR3 protein: CASSLGERLNQPQHF

clone size: few
J gene: TRBJ2-5
V gene: TRBV5-4
D gene: NA
CDR3 DNA: TGTGCCAGCAGCTTGCGGCTCGGGGGGCAACAAGAGACCCAGTACTTC
CDR3 protein: CASSLRLGGQQETQYF

clone size: once
J gene: TRBJ2-5
V gene: TRBV2
D gene: TRBD1
CDR3 DNA: TGTGCCAGCAGTGAGGCACAGGGGGGTAGGGAGACCCAGTACTTC
CDR3 protein: CASSEAQGGRETQYF

clone size: NA
J gene: TRBJ1-2
V gene: TRBV6-2/TRBV6-3
D gene: NA
CDR3 DNA: TGTGCCAGCAGTCCCCAATGGGGGGAATTCGCTAACTATGGCTACACCTTC
CDR3 protein: CASSPQWGEFANYGYTF